This T cell receptor beta chain stems from a study of cytomegalovirus exposure and HLA in healthy donors (dated by TCRdb to between 2016 and 2019). Describing the broader study: An earlier analysis of roughly 630 of the donors reported approximately 300 Gb of sequence data and around 110 million unique TCR beta sequences from approximately 180 million T cells. Several DR-DQ haplotypes were handled as single units for association and clustering because linkage in the cohort was strong. Rather than drawing on any new phenotypic data, the later analysis identified candidate immune exposures from TCR beta sequences and the way those sequences occurred across donors. Both class I and class II loci were covered by HLA typing, at four-digit resolution. The study profiled the T cell repertoires of 666 subjects by immunosequencing and related them to cytomegalovirus serostatus. Among 398 genotyped donors of the cohort, an average of 235,054 unique TCR beta nucleotide sequences were sequenced per donor, 15% to 20% of them non-productive. In an earlier analysis of 587 of the donors, high-throughput TCR beta sequencing was used to judge whether each TCR beta V gene segment behaved as functional or pseudogenic. To study patterns of TCR occurrence, a later analysis re-analyzed previously published TCR beta repertoires from several hundred donors and added high-resolution HLA genotyping. In addition to the first cohort of approximately 650 subjects, a separate validation cohort of 130 or so different subjects was used. The genetic ancestry cluster associated with self-reported Caucasian donors included about 81% of the approximately 400 genotyped donors. Every repertoire in the discovery cohort had been generated on one and the same sequencing platform. An early release covering some 640 HLA-typed donors comprised approximately 290 gigabases of sequencing data and approximately 80 million unique TCR sequences. A later genetic analysis used genome-wide SNP genotypes for about 60% of the 666 donors, treating that subset as a discovery cohort. To predict cytomegalovirus infection status, the study brought together high-throughput TCR immunosequencing, statistical association of individual TCRs with disease status, and machine learning. Donor age, sex, ethnicity and CMV serostatus were compiled together with the repertoire data. Typing coverage varied by locus: roughly 629-640 donors for A, B, C, DRB1 and DQB1; more than 500 for DQA1; around 570 for DPA1; 450 to 480 for DPB1. The study aimed to test whether cataloging public T cell receptors could reveal signatures of past pathogen exposure. Paper-wide results and their limitations: The only immune exposure information available for the cohort was CMV serostatus. A cluster of highly shared sequence variants was judged likely to represent a technical artifact of the sequencing pipeline. According to a later analysis, TCR association rates differed among HLA loci, with DRB1 alleles showing the most associated TCRs and HLA-C alleles showing the fewest. Three of the identified cytomegalovirus-associated TCR beta chains were confirmed in vitro to be specific for cytomegalovirus antigens. A further reported finding was that TCR beta sequences accurately predicted the HLA-A and HLA-B alleles for most subjects in the first cohort. The 87-base-pair reads could not distinguish some IMGT-functional V segments, including TRBV6-2 and TRBV6-3, so those segments were excluded. The authors suggested that the approach could potentially be generalized to other disease states and immunological phenotypes. A later genetic analysis associated a missense DCLRE1C variant with V-gene and J-gene trimming of TCR beta chains, and an independent cohort replicated the association. Sequencing depth was assumed to be roughly uniform across donors in the presence/absence analyses, though that assumption may not hold. Cytomegalovirus status was reported to be diagnosed by the classifier with high specificity and sensitivity in both the original and validation cohorts. When HLA alleles, especially DR and DQ, strongly co-occurred, TCR associations were difficult to assign to individual alleles. In a later analysis, most CMV-associated TCR beta chains were found to appear HLA-restricted, with HLA associations seemingly driven largely by CMV exposure. Correlated functional status among segregating V segments might reflect linkage disequilibrium, but an unknown experimental factor could not be ruled out. Only TCR beta chains were sequenced in this cohort, and the absence of alpha or paired-chain data limited detectable features. Most TCR sequences were seen in very few donors, while some public TCRs were found in many individuals. A later analysis found that HLA-associated TCR beta chains were more clonally expanded and had lower generation probabilities than equally common non-associated chains. A total of 150 to 200 TCR beta chains were listed by the study as associated with cytomegalovirus. Several of the top co-occurrence clusters appeared to be linked to parvovirus B19, influenza, CMV and Epstein-Barr virus, according to a later analysis. A later genetic analysis reported fewer N-insertions in productive TCRs among donors in an Asian-associated ancestry cluster than the approximately 700-donor mean. In an earlier analysis of a few hundred of the donors, most TCR beta V segments were observed in productive rearrangements about 87% or about 30% of the time, broadly matching IMGT annotations. HLA typing was unavailable for some donors at each locus, so association tests used only the typed subset. About 15 rarely observed V segments, including chromosome 9 orphons, were excluded from the earlier analysis of a few hundred of the donors because counts were too low. At a false discovery rate of 0.05, a later analysis linked approximately 18,000 TCR beta sequences to specific HLA alleles.

Trimming at the junction amounts to 5 bases on V and 11 bases on J, and the germline ends lie 10 bases apart. The CDR3 numbers 10 residues from cysteine through phenylalanine. Kept here is only the CDR3 DNA, which spans 30 bases and is read in frame from base 1. CDR1 and CDR2 are read off the germline V gene as SGHTS and YDEGEE. In total, fewer than 750 healthy bone marrow donors made up the cohort. At the time of sampling, all cohort members were nominally healthy, though unrecorded immune exposures were likely present. The donor was CMV seronegative and was included in the group of a few hundred seronegative cohort members. A peripheral blood sample was collected from each donor, and TCR beta sequencing was performed on peripheral blood mononuclear cells. Genomic DNA extraction from the blood cell samples was performed with the Qiagen DNeasy Blood Extraction Kit. A word on this clone: The antigen it recognizes is unknown.

The method behind the library was the immunoSEQ multiplex PCR assay. For the multiplex PCR, a mixture combining 60 forward primers for TCR Vbeta segments and 13 reverse primers for TCR Jbeta segments was used. A multiplex PCR assay on genomic DNA amplified the CDR3 region of rearranged TCR beta genes. On the Illumina HiSeq System, the amplified TCR beta libraries were sequenced as 87-base-pair reads. The authors' analysis ran thus. A later analysis counted about 80 million unique TCR beta chains across the 666 repertoires, and some 12 million of these chains were shared by at least two donors. To remove PCR and sequencing errors, raw reads were error-corrected and collapsed into unique sequences using a nearest-neighbor algorithm that merged closely related sequences. CDR3 sequences were aligned to IMGT reference sequences to assign V, D and J gene segments. For a sequence to be retained, a match of at least six nucleotides was required to both a V gene segment and a J gene segment. Rearrangements were called productive when the CDR3 lacked stop codons and stayed in frame with V and J; all others were non-productive. CDR3 was defined by IMGT convention, running from the second conserved V-encoded cysteine to the conserved J-encoded phenylalanine. In an earlier analysis of 587 of the donors, sequences lacking an unambiguous match to a single V gene segment were excluded. In an earlier analysis of 587 of the donors, a V segment was called functional when productive rearrangements were above 56.7%, and segregating when the standard deviation between donors exceeded 5%. A statistical classification framework was built to diagnose cytomegalovirus status from the catalog of TCR beta chain sequences. In a later analysis, TCR nucleotide sequences were compared against IMGT/GENE-DB human TR gene sequences so that V and J genes could be assigned. Using the TCRdist pipeline, a later analysis assigned CDR3 sequences along with most-parsimonious VDJ recombination scenarios. In a later analysis, each TCR beta chain was defined by its CDR3 amino acid sequence together with its V-gene family, and reads without a unique V-gene family were excluded. To address suspected cross-contamination and a sequencing artifact, a later analysis removed 450 to 700 highly shared, low-generation-probability nucleotide sequences. For each public chain, a later analysis derived a clonal expansion index from normalized ranks of inferred template counts within each repertoire. In a later analysis, generation probabilities were computed with a VDJ recombination model fitted to out-of-frame rearrangements, and the resulting probabilities were checked against IGoR. In a later analysis, TCR-TCR, TCR-HLA and TCR-CMV co-occurrence was scored with hypergeometric tests, and a repertoire-size bias correction was applied to TCR pairs. False discovery rates were estimated in a later analysis by permuting HLA or CMV assignments 20 times. In a later analysis, co-occurring TCRs were grouped using DBSCAN, and TCRdist sequence similarity was added for clustering within HLA-allele-positive subsets. Repertoires with fewer than 30,000 or more than 120,000 public chains, plus five repertoires with anomalous nucleotide sharing, were excluded from co-occurrence clustering. What TCRdb holds here is the immuneACCESS table cut down to in-frame rearrangements. Part of the clones is not present; checked against another copy, under half of the missing clones reflect an unresolved V gene, and the others are unexplained. The D gene and trimming were derived from the DNA, and the V and J assignments and clone size from that table. The sample table on file contains under 100,000 clones. The biggest ten clones account for just under 3.5% of the sample.

Sample: PBMCs. Rearrangement joined TRBV5-8 to TRBJ1-1; no D gene call is confident. This clonotype was obtained from a woman in her thirties in good health and CMV-seronegative. CDR3 region: CASRRPGAFF. In nucleotide form, the sequence is TGTGCCAGCAGGAGGCCGGGGGCTTTCTTT.